Included here is one TCR beta chain sequence, with context. What it binds is not known. The source of the sample is a study of shared clonotypes between healthy human individuals. Across the whole study: Each donor had three CD4 naive, three CD4 memory, two CD8 naive and one CD8 memory plate. Findings and limits, study-wide: As a rule, naive subsets had a larger estimated richness than memory subsets.

CDR3 length: 12 amino acids. V shed 8 bases and J shed 7 bases, with 11 bases lying between them. CDR1 SNHLY and CDR2 FYNNEI come from the germline V gene. Assay used: immunoSEQ multiplex PCR; TCRdb lists only in-frame clones, some missing. The sample holds fewer than 3 million clones; approximately 90% are singletons and the top ten take 0.37%. HIV-negative, healthy adults without recent acute infections or vaccinations were the donors. This chain links TRBV2 with TRBJ1-4; no clear D. This receptor was taken from a man between 18 and 29 years old in good health. Some clones in this sample may be carry-over from other donors' samples. Sequenced material: naive CD4+ T cells from PBMCs. Subset indicated: CD45RA+ positively selected. The CDR3 DNA reads TGTGCCAGCCATACCTCCGGTGAAAAACTGTTTTTT. Its protein is CASHTSGEKLFF.